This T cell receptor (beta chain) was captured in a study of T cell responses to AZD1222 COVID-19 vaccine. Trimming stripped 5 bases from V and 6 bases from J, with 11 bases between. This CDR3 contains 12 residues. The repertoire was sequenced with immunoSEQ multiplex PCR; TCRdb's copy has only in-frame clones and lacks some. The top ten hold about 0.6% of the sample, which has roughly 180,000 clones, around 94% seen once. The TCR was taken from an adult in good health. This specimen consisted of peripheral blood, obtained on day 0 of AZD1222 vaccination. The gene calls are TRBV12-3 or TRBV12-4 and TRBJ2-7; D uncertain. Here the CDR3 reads CASSLTLREQYF. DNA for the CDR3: TGTGCCAGCAGTCTAACCCTGCGCGAGCAGTACTTC.